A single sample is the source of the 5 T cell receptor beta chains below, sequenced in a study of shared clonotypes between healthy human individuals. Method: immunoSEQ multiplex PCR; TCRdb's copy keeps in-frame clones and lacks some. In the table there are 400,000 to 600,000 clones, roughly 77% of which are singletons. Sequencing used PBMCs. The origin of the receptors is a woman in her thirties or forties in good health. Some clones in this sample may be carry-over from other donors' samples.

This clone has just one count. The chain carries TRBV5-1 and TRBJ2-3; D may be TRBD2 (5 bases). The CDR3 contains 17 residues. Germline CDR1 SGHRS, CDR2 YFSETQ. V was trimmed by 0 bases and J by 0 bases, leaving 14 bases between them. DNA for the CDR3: TGCGCCAGCAGCTTGGCGCTCGGCGGGTCAAGCACAGATACGCAGTATTTT. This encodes CASSLALGGSSTDTQYF.

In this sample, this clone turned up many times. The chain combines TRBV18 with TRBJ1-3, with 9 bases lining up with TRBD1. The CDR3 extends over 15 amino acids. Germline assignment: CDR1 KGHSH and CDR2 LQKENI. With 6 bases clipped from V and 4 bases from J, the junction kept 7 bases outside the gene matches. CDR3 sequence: CASSPGTGFGNTIYF. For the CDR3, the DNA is TGTGCCAGCTCTCCCGGGACAGGGTTCGGAAACACCATATATTTT.

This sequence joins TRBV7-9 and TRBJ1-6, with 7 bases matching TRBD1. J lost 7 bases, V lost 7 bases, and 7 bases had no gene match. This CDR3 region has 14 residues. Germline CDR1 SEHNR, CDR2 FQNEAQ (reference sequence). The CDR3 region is CASNEQGTNSPLHF. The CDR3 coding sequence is TGTGCCAGCAACGAACAGGGGACAAATTCACCCCTCCACTTT.

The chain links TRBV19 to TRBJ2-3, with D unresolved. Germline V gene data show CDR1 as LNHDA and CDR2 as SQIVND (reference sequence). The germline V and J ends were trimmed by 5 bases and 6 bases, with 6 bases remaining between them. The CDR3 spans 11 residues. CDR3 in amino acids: CASSVQDTQYF. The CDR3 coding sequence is TGTGCCAGTAGTGTCCAGGATACGCAGTATTTT. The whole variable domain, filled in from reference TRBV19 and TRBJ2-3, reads DGGITQSPKYLFRKEGQNVTLSCEQNLNHDAMYWYRQDPGQGLRLIYYSQIVNDFQKGDIAEGYSVSREKKESFPLTVTSAQKNPTAFYLCASSVQDTQYFGPGTRLTVL.

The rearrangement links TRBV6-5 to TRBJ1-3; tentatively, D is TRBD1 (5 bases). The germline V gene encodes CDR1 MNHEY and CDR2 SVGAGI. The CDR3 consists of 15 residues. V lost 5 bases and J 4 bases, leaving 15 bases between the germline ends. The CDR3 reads CASSPQGGSGNTIYF. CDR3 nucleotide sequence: TGTGCCAGCAGTCCCCAGGGAGGTTCGGGAAACACCATATATTTT.